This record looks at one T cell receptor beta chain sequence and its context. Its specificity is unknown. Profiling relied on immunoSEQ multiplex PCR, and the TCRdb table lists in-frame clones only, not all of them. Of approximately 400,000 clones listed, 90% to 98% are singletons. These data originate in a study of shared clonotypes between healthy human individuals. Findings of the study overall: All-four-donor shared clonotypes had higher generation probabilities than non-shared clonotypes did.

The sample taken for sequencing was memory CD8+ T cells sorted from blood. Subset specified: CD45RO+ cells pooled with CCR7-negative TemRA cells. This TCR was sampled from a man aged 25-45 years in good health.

The CDR3 DNA reads TGTGCCAGCAGCTTAGGGGACAGGGAAGGTGAAAAACTGTTTTTT. Translation gives CASSLGDREGEKLFF. The chain links TRBV7-9 to TRBJ1-4, with 9 bases identical to TRBD1. Germline V gene lookup returns CDR1 SEHNR and CDR2 FQNEAQ (reference sequence). CDR3 length equals 15 residues. The trim removed 1 base at V and 7 bases at J, leaving 4 bases unmatched.